These T cell receptor beta chains were read from a single sample in a study of a mutant IDH1 vaccine in newly diagnosed glioma. The table came from immunoSEQ multiplex PCR; TCRdb's copy has only in-frame clones and leaves some out. The sample lists approximately 60,000 clones, under 85% occurring once. Which antigens these TCRs recognize remains unknown. The sequences come from PBMCs, collected from a glioma patient whose treatment included an IDH1 peptide vaccine. All receptors derive from a man aged 25 to 45 with glioma. Each CDR3 is given with its conserved first and last residue. D genes are given only for firm matches. Clone size is stated in some rows and not others, as once, few, many or a class when expanded.

CASSPGGEAFF	TGTGCCAGCAGTCCCGGGGGTGAAGCTTTCTTT	NA	TRBV6-5	TRBJ1-1	NA
CATSPPQHF	TGTGCCACCAGCCCGCCCCAGCATTTT	NA	TRBV15	TRBJ1-5	once
CASSPFKGTEAFF	TGTGCCAGCAGCCCTTTTAAGGGCACTGAAGCTTTCTTT	NA	TRBV4-2	TRBJ1-1	few
CASSHQGAVYEQYF	TGTGCCAGCAGTCATCAGGGAGCAGTCTACGAGCAGTACTTC	NA	TRBV6-5	TRBJ2-7	NA
CANGEENTEAFF	TGTGCCAACGGCGAGGAGAACACTGAAGCTTTCTTT	NA	TRBV5-6	TRBJ1-1	few
CASSVGTSGGQETQYF	TGTGCCAGCAGCGTAGGGACTAGCGGGGGTCAAGAGACCCAGTACTTC	TRBD2	TRBV9	TRBJ2-5	NA
CASSLEQARGRGTQYF	TGTGCCAGCAGCTTGGAACAGGCCAGGGGGCGCGGGACCCAGTACTTC	TRBD1	TRBV5-4	TRBJ2-5	NA
CASSDGDILMNTEAFF	TGTGCCAGCAGTGACGGGGACATTCTTATGAACACTGAAGCTTTCTTT	NA	TRBV25-1	TRBJ1-1	few
CASSISSGGALEQYF	TGCGCCAGCAGCATTTCTAGCGGGGGGGCCCTCGAGCAGTACTTC	TRBD2	TRBV5-1	TRBJ2-7	NA
CASTGTGNQPQHF	TGTGCCAGCACCGGAACGGGCAATCAGCCCCAGCATTTT	NA	TRBV28	TRBJ1-5	few
CASRDRGMNTEAFF	TGTGCCAGCAGGGACAGGGGGATGAACACTGAAGCTTTCTTT	TRBD1	TRBV28	TRBJ1-1	NA
CASSLLASTYNEQFF	TGTGCCAGCAGTTTACTAGCGAGTACCTACAATGAGCAGTTCTTC	NA	TRBV27	TRBJ2-1	NA
CASTINRDGNTIYF	TGTGCCAGCACCATAAACCGGGATGGAAACACCATATATTTT	NA	TRBV2	TRBJ1-3	NA
CASSERQGADTQYF	TGTGCCAGCAGTGAGAGACAGGGGGCAGATACGCAGTATTTT	TRBD1	TRBV6-4	TRBJ2-3	few
CASSGDLLLNYEQYF	TGCGCCAGCAGCGGAGACCTACTCCTAAACTACGAGCAGTACTTC	NA	TRBV5-1	TRBJ2-7	NA
CASSEGADLSNQPQHF	TGTGCCAGCAGTGAAGGGGCAGACCTTAGCAATCAGCCCCAGCATTTT	NA	TRBV2	TRBJ1-5	few
CASSLLLSKHEQFF	TGTGCCAGCAGTTTATTACTTTCGAAGCATGAGCAGTTCTTC	NA	TRBV27	TRBJ2-1	NA
CAWSVGPYGYTF	TGTGCCTGGAGTGTGGGACCCTATGGCTACACCTTC	NA	TRBV30	TRBJ1-2	NA
CASITPEAAEAFF	TGTGCCAGCATTACCCCAGAGGCGGCGGAAGCTTTCTTT	NA	TRBV28	TRBJ1-1	NA
CASSSRDSSTNEKLFF	TGTGCCAGCAGCTCGAGGGACAGTTCAACTAATGAAAAACTGTTTTTT	TRBD1	TRBV7-9	TRBJ1-4	NA
CASSFWGSMNTEAFF	TGTGCCAGCAGTTTCTGGGGGAGTATGAACACTGAAGCTTTCTTT	NA	TRBV28	TRBJ1-1	NA
CASRKGRMNTEAFF	TGTGCCAGCAGGAAGGGACGGATGAACACTGAAGCTTTCTTT	NA	TRBV2	TRBJ1-1	NA
CASSESIITDTQYF	TGCGCCAGCAGTGAGTCGATCATAACAGATACGCAGTATTTT	NA	TRBV10-1	TRBJ2-3	NA
CASSLPGGHRETQYF	TGTGCCAGCAGCTTACCGGGGGGGCACCGGGAGACCCAGTACTTC	TRBD2	TRBV5-6	TRBJ2-5	NA
CASSLVFQDNSPLHF	TGTGCCAGCAGCTTAGTTTTTCAGGATAATTCACCCCTCCACTTT	NA	TRBV7-2	TRBJ1-6	NA
CASSITGNRQPQHF	TGTGCCAGTAGTATAACAGGGAACAGGCAGCCCCAGCATTTT	NA	TRBV19	TRBJ1-5	few
CASSLGQETQYF	TGCGCCAGCAGCTTGGGGCAAGAGACCCAGTACTTC	NA	TRBV5-1	TRBJ2-5	NA
CASSPKAGGARYEQFF	TGTGCCAGCAGCCCTAAGGCGGGGGGTGCGCGGTATGAGCAGTTCTTC	TRBD2	TRBV7-8	TRBJ2-1	once
CASSSGQVTYEQYF	TGTGCCAGCTCATCTGGACAGGTTACCTACGAGCAGTACTTC	TRBD1	TRBV18	TRBJ2-7	NA
CASSFSGGRDTEAFF	TGTGCCAGCAGCTTTAGTGGGGGTCGCGACACTGAAGCTTTCTTT	NA	TRBV7-9	TRBJ1-1	few
CASRRSYPGTAATNEKLFF	TGTGCCAGCAGAAGAAGCTACCCGGGGACGGCTGCAACTAATGAAAAACTGTTTTTT	NA	TRBV27	TRBJ1-4	NA
CASSLGQGRAAGANVLTF	TGTGCCAGCAGTTTAGGTCAGGGGAGGGCCGCTGGGGCCAACGTCCTGACTTTC	NA	TRBV28	TRBJ2-6	NA
CASSKVGDSRRETQYF	TGTGCCAGCAGCAAAGTGGGGGACAGTAGAAGAGAGACCCAGTACTTC	NA	TRBV21-1	TRBJ2-5	NA
CASSFEGAQHF	TGTGCCAGCAGTTTTGAAGGGGCCCAGCATTTT	NA	TRBV27	TRBJ1-5	few
CASSLLAGNTEAFF	TGCGCCAGCAGCTTGCTGGCAGGGAACACTGAAGCTTTCTTT	NA	TRBV5-1	TRBJ1-1	few
CARGLAGGSTQYF	TGTGCCAGAGGACTAGCGGGGGGCTCTACGCAGTATTTT	TRBD2	TRBV27	TRBJ2-3	NA
CASSFGQNTEAFF	TGTGCCAGCAGCTTTGGTCAGAACACTGAAGCTTTCTTT	NA	TRBV11-3	TRBJ1-1	NA
CASSQDKSGTDTQYF	TGTGCCAGCAGCCAAGATAAGTCGGGCACAGATACGCAGTATTTT	NA	TRBV4-2	TRBJ2-3	few
CASSTQDTQYF	TGTGCCAGTAGTACTCAAGATACGCAGTATTTT	NA	TRBV19	TRBJ2-3	NA
CASSQGQGTDTQYF	TGTGCCAGCAGCCAAGGACAGGGCACAGATACGCAGTATTTT	TRBD1	TRBV27	TRBJ2-3	NA
CASSTRDGFTDTQYF	TGTGCCAGCAGCACCCGGGACGGATTCACAGATACGCAGTATTTT	NA	TRBV21-1	TRBJ2-3	NA
CASSLGRGKAFF	TGTGCCAGCAGCTTAGGCAGGGGCAAAGCTTTCTTT	NA	TRBV11-3	TRBJ1-1	NA
CSVETAGAGTGELFF	TGCAGCGTTGAAACCGCAGGGGCGGGCACCGGGGAGCTGTTTTTT	NA	TRBV29-1	TRBJ2-2	NA
CSVEGTGWGYTF	TGCAGCGTTGAAGGGACAGGGTGGGGCTACACCTTC	TRBD1	TRBV29-1	TRBJ1-2	few
CASSQFGQALGKNIQYF	TGCGCCAGCAGCCAGTTTGGACAGGCTTTGGGCAAAAACATTCAGTACTTC	TRBD1	TRBV4-1	TRBJ2-4	NA
CASRKTRMKFF	TGTGCCAGCAGGAAGACTAGAATGAAGTTCTTC	NA	TRBV2	TRBJ2-1	NA
CASSLWEPGETQYF	TGTGCCAGCAGCTTATGGGAACCTGGGGAGACCCAGTACTTC	NA	TRBV11-2	TRBJ2-5	NA
CASSQEPGNLYYGYTF	TGCGCCAGCAGCCAAGAACCAGGGAATTTATACTATGGCTACACCTTC	NA	TRBV4-1	TRBJ1-2	NA
CASSSRMGRVNTEAFF	TGCGCCAGCAGCTCCCGGATGGGGAGGGTGAACACTGAAGCTTTCTTT	NA	TRBV5-1	TRBJ1-1	NA
CASSPRTASGETQYF	TGTGCCAGCTCACCACGAACGGCTAGTGGGGAGACCCAGTACTTC	NA	TRBV18	TRBJ2-5	NA